These T cell receptor beta chains were read from a single sample in a study of cytomegalovirus exposure and HLA in healthy donors. Produced via immunoSEQ multiplex PCR; TCRdb's table is partial and in-frame only. Altogether approximately 220,000 clones are present, 90% to 95% being singletons, with the ten largest covering about 0.95%. Sequenced sample: PBMCs. The receptors were sampled from a woman between 18 and 29 years old in good health and CMV-seronegative. Both conserved end residues are part of each CDR3. A D gene is named only where the DNA matches it firmly. Not all rows give a size; the values are once, few, many and, for expanded clones, a class.

clone_size: -
v_call: TRBV6-5
d_call: -
j_call: TRBJ2-1
cdr3_aa: CASSYGTNNEQFF
cdr3_nt: TGTGCCAGCAGTTACGGGACAAACAATGAGCAGTTCTTC

clone_size: -
v_call: TRBV9
d_call: -
j_call: TRBJ2-3
cdr3_aa: CASSAQGDTQYF
cdr3_nt: TGTGCCAGCAGCGCACAGGGAGATACGCAGTATTTT

clone_size: -
v_call: TRBV5-4
d_call: TRBD2
j_call: TRBJ2-7
cdr3_aa: CAAQKASGTYEQYF
cdr3_nt: TGTGCCGCCCAAAAGGCGAGCGGGACCTACGAGCAGTACTTC

clone_size: once
v_call: TRBV6-6
d_call: TRBD1
j_call: TRBJ1-1
cdr3_aa: CASSAQGSAEAFF
cdr3_nt: TGTGCCAGCAGTGCACAGGGGTCCGCTGAAGCTTTCTTT

clone_size: -
v_call: TRBV6-5
d_call: TRBD1
j_call: TRBJ2-3
cdr3_aa: CASQSWTGGPDTQYF
cdr3_nt: TGTGCCAGCCAGTCGTGGACAGGGGGCCCAGATACGCAGTATTTT

clone_size: -
v_call: TRBV7-5
d_call: -
j_call: TRBJ1-5
cdr3_aa: CVRRLGQNNQPQHF
cdr3_nt: TGTGTCAGAAGGCTCGGACAGAACAATCAGCCCCAGCATTTT

clone_size: -
v_call: TRBV5-1
d_call: -
j_call: TRBJ2-7
cdr3_aa: CASRDSQFYEQYF
cdr3_nt: TGCGCCAGCAGGGACAGCCAGTTTTACGAGCAGTACTTC

clone_size: -
v_call: TRBV10-3
d_call: TRBD1
j_call: TRBJ2-2
cdr3_aa: CAISDGGQGTGELFF
cdr3_nt: TGTGCCATCAGTGATGGGGGACAGGGGACCGGGGAGCTGTTTTTT

clone_size: once
v_call: TRBV6-5
d_call: TRBD1
j_call: TRBJ2-2
cdr3_aa: CASSLGTGGTGELFF
cdr3_nt: TGTGCCAGCAGTCTCGGGACAGGGGGCACCGGGGAGCTGTTTTTT

clone_size: -
v_call: TRBV29-1
d_call: -
j_call: TRBJ2-1
cdr3_aa: CSVGVSSYNEQFF
cdr3_nt: TGCAGCGTTGGAGTTAGCTCCTACAATGAGCAGTTCTTC

clone_size: -
v_call: TRBV9
d_call: -
j_call: TRBJ2-7
cdr3_aa: CASSVDLGGYEQYF
cdr3_nt: TGTGCCAGCAGCGTAGATCTGGGGGGCTACGAGCAGTACTTC

clone_size: -
v_call: TRBV30
d_call: TRBD2
j_call: TRBJ2-7
cdr3_aa: CAWSGFLAGGPYEQYF
cdr3_nt: TGTGCCTGGAGTGGCTTTCTAGCGGGAGGCCCCTACGAGCAGTACTTC

clone_size: -
v_call: TRBV5-4
d_call: TRBD1
j_call: TRBJ1-1
cdr3_aa: CASSTTGGNHEAFF
cdr3_nt: TGTGCCAGCAGCACTACAGGGGGAAACCATGAAGCTTTCTTT

clone_size: -
v_call: TRBV5-1
d_call: -
j_call: TRBJ1-2
cdr3_aa: CASSFGGSGGYTF
cdr3_nt: TGCGCCAGCAGCTTCGGGGGGAGTGGAGGCTACACCTTC

clone_size: -
v_call: TRBV19
d_call: -
j_call: TRBJ1-2
cdr3_aa: CASTPDYYGYTF
cdr3_nt: TGTGCCAGTACCCCCGACTACTATGGCTACACCTTC

clone_size: -
v_call: TRBV10-3
d_call: -
j_call: TRBJ2-1
cdr3_aa: CAISESLSFHEQFF
cdr3_nt: TGTGCCATCAGTGAGAGCTTGTCTTTTCATGAGCAGTTCTTC

clone_size: -
v_call: TRBV9
d_call: -
j_call: TRBJ2-7
cdr3_aa: CASSVQGGSYEQYF
cdr3_nt: TGTGCCAGCAGCGTACAAGGGGGATCCTACGAGCAGTACTTC

clone_size: -
v_call: TRBV19
d_call: TRBD1
j_call: TRBJ1-5
cdr3_aa: CASSIDYRDRVVNQPQHF
cdr3_nt: TGTGCCAGTAGTATAGATTACAGGGACAGGGTGGTCAATCAGCCCCAGCATTTT

clone_size: -
v_call: TRBV28
d_call: TRBD2
j_call: TRBJ2-7
cdr3_aa: CASSPTGRGLYEQYF
cdr3_nt: TGTGCCAGCAGTCCGACCGGGCGGGGGTTGTACGAGCAGTACTTC

clone_size: once
v_call: TRBV6-5
d_call: -
j_call: TRBJ1-2
cdr3_aa: CASTFDRNYGYTF
cdr3_nt: TGTGCCAGCACTTTTGACAGGAACTATGGCTACACCTTC

clone_size: -
v_call: TRBV27
d_call: -
j_call: TRBJ2-7
cdr3_aa: CASSEVSGSGYEQYF
cdr3_nt: TGTGCCAGCTCCGAAGTCAGTGGGAGTGGGTACGAGCAGTACTTC